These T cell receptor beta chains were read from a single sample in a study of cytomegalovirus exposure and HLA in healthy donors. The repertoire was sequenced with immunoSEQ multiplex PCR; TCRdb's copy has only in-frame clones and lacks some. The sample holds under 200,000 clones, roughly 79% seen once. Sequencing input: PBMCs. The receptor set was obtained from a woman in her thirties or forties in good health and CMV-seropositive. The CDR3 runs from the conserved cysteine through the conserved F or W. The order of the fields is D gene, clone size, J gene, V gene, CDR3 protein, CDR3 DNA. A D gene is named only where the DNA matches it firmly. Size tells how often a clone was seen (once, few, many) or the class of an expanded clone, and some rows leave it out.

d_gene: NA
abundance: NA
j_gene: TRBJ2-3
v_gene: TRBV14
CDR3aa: CASSQGITRGTQYF
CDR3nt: TGTGCCAGCAGCCAAGGGATCACCAGGGGTACGCAGTATTTT

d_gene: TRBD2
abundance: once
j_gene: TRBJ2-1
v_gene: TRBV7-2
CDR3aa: CASSILAGGPGNEQFF
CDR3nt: TGTGCCAGCAGCATCCTAGCGGGGGGACCCGGTAATGAGCAGTTCTTC

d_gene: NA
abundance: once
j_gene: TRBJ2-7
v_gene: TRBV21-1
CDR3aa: CASSKELRIYEQYF
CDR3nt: TGTGCCAGCAGCAAAGAACTCAGGATATACGAGCAGTACTTC

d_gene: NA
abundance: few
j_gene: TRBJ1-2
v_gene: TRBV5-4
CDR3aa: CASSLMGGVNYGYTF
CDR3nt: TGTGCCAGCAGCCTGATGGGGGGTGTTAACTATGGCTACACCTTC

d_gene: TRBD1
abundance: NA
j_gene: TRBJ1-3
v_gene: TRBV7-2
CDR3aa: CASSPQTGAGNTIYF
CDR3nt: TGTGCCAGCAGCCCCCAAACAGGGGCTGGAAACACCATATATTTT

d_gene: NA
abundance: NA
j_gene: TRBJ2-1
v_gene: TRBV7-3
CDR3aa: CASSFSGNEQFF
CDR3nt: TGTGCCAGCAGCTTTTCGGGAAATGAGCAGTTCTTC

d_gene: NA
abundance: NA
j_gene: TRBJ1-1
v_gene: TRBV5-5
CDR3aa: CASSDLPTVGRAEAFF
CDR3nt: TGTGCCAGCAGTGACCTACCGACAGTGGGTAGGGCTGAAGCTTTCTTT

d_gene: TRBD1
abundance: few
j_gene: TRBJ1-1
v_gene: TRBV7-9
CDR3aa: CASSLGQGVVNTEAFF
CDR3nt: TGTGCCAGCAGCTTGGGACAGGGGGTCGTGAACACTGAAGCTTTCTTT

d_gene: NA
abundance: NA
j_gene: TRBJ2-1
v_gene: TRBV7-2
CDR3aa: CASSLPPGGWGEQFF
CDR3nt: TGTGCCAGCAGCTTACCCCCAGGGGGGTGGGGTGAGCAGTTCTTC

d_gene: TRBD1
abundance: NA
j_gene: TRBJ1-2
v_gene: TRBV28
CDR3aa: CASSLQGGLNYGYTF
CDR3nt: TGTGCCAGCAGTTTACAGGGGGGCCTTAACTATGGCTACACCTTC

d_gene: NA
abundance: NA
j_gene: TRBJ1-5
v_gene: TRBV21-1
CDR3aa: CASPAHFRTSNQPQHF
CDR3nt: TGTGCCAGCCCAGCCCACTTCCGGACAAGCAATCAGCCCCAGCATTTT

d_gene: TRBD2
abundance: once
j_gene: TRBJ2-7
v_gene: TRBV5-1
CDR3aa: CASSLVSSGGYEQYF
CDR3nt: TGCGCCAGCAGCTTGGTGTCTAGCGGGGGTTACGAGCAGTACTTC

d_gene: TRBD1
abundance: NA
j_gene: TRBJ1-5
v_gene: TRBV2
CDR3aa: CASSVGRGPLAQHF
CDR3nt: TGTGCCAGCAGTGTCGGCAGGGGGCCTTTGGCCCAGCATTTT

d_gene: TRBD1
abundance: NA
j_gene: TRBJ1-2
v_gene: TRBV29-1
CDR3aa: CSVNPGQGPVYTF
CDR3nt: TGCAGCGTTAATCCGGGACAGGGGCCAGTCTACACCTTC

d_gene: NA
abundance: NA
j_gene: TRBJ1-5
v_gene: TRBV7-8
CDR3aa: CASSEGSGVYSNQPQHF
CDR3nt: TGTGCCAGCAGCGAGGGGTCGGGGGTCTATAGCAATCAGCCCCAGCATTTT

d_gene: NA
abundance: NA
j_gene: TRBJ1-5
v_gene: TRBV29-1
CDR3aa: CSAAGGGGNQPQHF
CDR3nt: TGCAGCGCCGCCGGGGGTGGTGGCAATCAGCCCCAGCATTTT

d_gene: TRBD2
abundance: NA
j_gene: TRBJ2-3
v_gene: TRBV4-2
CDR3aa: CASSQGGRGALDTQYF
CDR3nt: TGTGCCAGCAGCCAAGGGGGGCGGGGGGCCCTAGATACGCAGTATTTC

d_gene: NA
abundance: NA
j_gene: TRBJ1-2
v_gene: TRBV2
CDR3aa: CASSEPGRDGYTF
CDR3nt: TGTGCCAGCAGTGAACCGGGAAGAGATGGCTACACCTTC

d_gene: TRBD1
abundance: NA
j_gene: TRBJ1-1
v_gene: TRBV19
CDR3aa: CASSRQGGFMNTEAFF
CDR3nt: TGTGCCAGTAGTCGACAGGGTGGTTTTATGAACACTGAAGCTTTCTTT

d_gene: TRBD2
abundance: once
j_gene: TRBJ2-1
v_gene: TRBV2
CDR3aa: CASSERASGDNEQFF
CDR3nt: TGTGCCAGCAGTGAAAGAGCTAGCGGGGATAATGAGCAGTTCTTC

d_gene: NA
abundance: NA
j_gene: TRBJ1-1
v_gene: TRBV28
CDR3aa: CASMQDITAFF
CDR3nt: TGTGCCAGCATGCAGGACATCACAGCTTTCTTT

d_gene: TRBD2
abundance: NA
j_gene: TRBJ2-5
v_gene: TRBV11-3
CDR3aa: CASSLGGGRETQYF
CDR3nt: TGTGCCAGCAGCTTAGGCGGGGGGAGAGAGACCCAGTACTTC

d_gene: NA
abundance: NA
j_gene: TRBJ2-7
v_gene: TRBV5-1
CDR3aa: CASSLGVTGTYEQYF
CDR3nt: TGCGCCAGCAGCTTGGGAGTGACAGGCACCTACGAGCAGTACTTC

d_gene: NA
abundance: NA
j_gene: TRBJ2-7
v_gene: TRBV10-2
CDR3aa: CASTQTGYEQYF
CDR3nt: TGCGCCAGCACACAAACAGGCTACGAGCAGTACTTC

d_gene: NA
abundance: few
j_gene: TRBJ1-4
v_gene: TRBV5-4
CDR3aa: CASSLALGVRKEKLFF
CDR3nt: TGTGCCAGCAGCTTGGCCCTCGGGGTTCGGAAGGAAAAACTGTTTTTT

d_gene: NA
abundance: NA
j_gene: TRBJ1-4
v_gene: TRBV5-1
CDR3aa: CASSLGKKLFF
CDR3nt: TGCGCCAGCAGCCTTGGCAAAAAACTGTTTTTT

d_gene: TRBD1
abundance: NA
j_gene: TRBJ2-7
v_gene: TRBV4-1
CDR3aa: CASSQDRQGLSYEQYF
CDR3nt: TGCGCCAGCAGCCAAGACAGACAGGGCCTCTCCTACGAGCAGTACTTC

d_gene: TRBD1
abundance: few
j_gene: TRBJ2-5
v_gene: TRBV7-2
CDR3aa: CAIRLRGRETQYF
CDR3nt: TGTGCCATCCGACTGAGGGGGCGAGAGACCCAGTACTTC

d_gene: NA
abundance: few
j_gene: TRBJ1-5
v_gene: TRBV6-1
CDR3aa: CASSEHQDSNQPQHF
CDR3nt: TGTGCCAGCAGTGAACACCAGGATAGCAATCAGCCCCAGCATTTT